The source of this TCR beta chain is a study of shared clonotypes between healthy human individuals (dated by TCRdb to the early 2020s). Regarding the research as a whole: The cohort comprised a couple of women and a few men aged 18 to 49 years. For each donor, CD4 naive and CD4 memory were each run on three plates, CD8 naive on two plates, and CD8 memory on one plate. Blood TCR repertoires of roughly five healthy adults were deeply sequenced to estimate repertoire size and the extent of clonotype sharing between individuals. To increase sequencing depth and limit assay-specific biases, different laboratories used diverse techniques to prepare libraries and sequence TCR repertoires. Leukapheresis yielded between about 0.85 and 10 billion PBMCs per donor.

Looking up the germline V gene (reference sequence) yields CDR1 MNHEY and CDR2 SMNVEV. The V end gives up 5 bases and the J end 10 bases, leaving 11 bases in the junction not matched to a gene. The cysteine opens and the phenylalanine closes a CDR3 of 16 amino acids. The sequence is cut down to CDR3 DNA, 48 bases in frame from base 1. General findings and caveats noted by the study authors: Naive subsets generally had larger estimated clonotype richness than memory subsets. Because the study included only a small number of donors, the genetic and exposure-history diversity represented was limited. Sampling was limited to blood, and TCR repertoires in tissue likely differ from TCR repertoires in blood. Compared with non-shared clonotypes, clonotypes shared by all four sorted-subset donors had higher generation probabilities. Rarefaction of sorted-subset datasets indicated incomplete sequencing despite the large sequencing depth. Based on pairwise subsampling, the degree of clonotype sharing among donors was expected to be affected by sequencing depth. When several donors were compared, the shared fraction of clonotypes was approximately 5% for naive CD4, approximately 3.5% for naive CD8, 2.3% for memory CD4, and roughly 0.43% for memory CD8.

Using the deep immunoSEQ assay, TCR CDR3 regions were amplified from genomic DNA by multiplex PCR. Genomic DNA extracted from each cell subset was distributed evenly over all wells of several immunoSEQ 96-well plates, and each plate served as one replicate. For sorted subsets, roughly 200 ng of genomic DNA, equivalent to about 30,000 T cell genomes, went into each replicate PCR. Purified libraries were measured with a Qubit 3.0 fluorometer, size-checked on a Bioanalyzer 2100, and measured again with the KAPA Library Quantification kit. Every immunoSEQ 96-well plate was sequenced on a separate single-read 150-cycle Illumina NextSeq 550 flow cell. Under the source paper's analysis protocol: Because only junctional sequences without quality scores were contained in the immunoSEQ output, filtering matching that applied to full-length reads could not be performed. To assign V/J genes and CDR3, sequences were annotated using PyIR, a Python wrapper for IgBLAST v1.9, with IMGT germline references. Any read was removed if the V/J assignment was weak (E-value above 1e-6), the CDR3 was missing, or the read contained stop codons, out-of-frame junctions, or ambiguous translated residues. V3J clonotypes were defined by identical inferred V gene, J gene, and CDR3 amino acid sequence. To compute the percentage overlap between repertoires, the number of shared unique clonotypes was divided by the size of the smaller repertoire. Repertoire richness was assessed with RTK rarefaction, the Chao1 estimator, and Recon v2.1 estimates of unobserved clonotypes. OLGA was used to compute generation probabilities for all TCRbeta clonotypes that the gDNA method yielded from a few donors. TCRdb took over this immuneACCESS table, retaining in-frame rearrangements with V and J assigned. Such tables are incomplete; in checked studies, under half of the missing clones stem from an unresolved V gene, and the remainder is unexplained. For V, J and clone size, that table is used; D and trimming come from the DNA. This sample gives some 1.5 million clones in total; roughly 95% of them show up just once. The ten largest clonotypes hold approximately 1% of the sample.

Healthy HIV-negative adults with no recently reported acute infections or vaccinations were included as donors. Every donor was a Caucasian adult living in Nashville, Tennessee, USA. CD4+ T cells were enriched by magnetic negative selection; naive cells were then positively selected on CD45RA, and the negative fraction formed the memory subset. Blood was obtained by leukapheresis, after which PBMCs were separated by Ficoll-Histopaque density gradient centrifugation and cryopreserved in liquid nitrogen vapor phase. Purity and quantity of every magnetically sorted T cell population were checked by analytical flow cytometry. Each sorted fraction had its genomic DNA isolated and then quantified by UV absorbance on a Nanodrop 2000c. Points on this clone: What this receptor recognizes is not known. Base quality data are lacking; no much larger clone is found one base away.

Sequenced sample: naive CD4+ T cells sorted from blood. Per the publication, the cell subset or site label means: CD45RA+ positively selected. The TCR originated in a man between 25 and 39 years old in good health. Recombination linked TRBV27 to TRBJ2-1; 13 central bases correspond to TRBD2. The CDR3: CASSLLTSGRAREQFF. The nucleotide sequence reads as follows: TGTGCCAGCAGTCTCCTCACTAGCGGGAGGGCCCGGGAGCAGTTCTTC.